This T cell receptor (beta chain) was captured in a study of T-cell memory formation after mild COVID-19. Across the whole study: TCR clusters showed largely donor specificity.

Findings and caveats of the study: Whereas later expanders leaned CD4+, clones contracting day 15 to 85 showed a balanced CD4/CD8 makeup. Second-wave clones peaking on day 37 lacked confirmed SARS-CoV-2 specificity.

There are 12 residues in the CDR3. Trimming took 2 bases from V and 1 from J, leaving 4 bases between them. Germline V lookup: CDR1 DFQATT, CDR2 SNEGSKA (reference sequence). This clonotype occurred a few times. Its specificity is not known. TCRdb re-analysed the 5' RACE reads in MiXCR, keeping a single row per CDR3 protein. The sample has a few hundred thousand distinct CDR3 sequences; under 30% are singletons. The chain carries TRBV20-1 and TRBJ2-3; D gene unclear. The sample consisted of PBMCs or a T cell subset sorted from them (not recorded which). This clonotype was sampled from an adult woman who had mild COVID-19 (a few samples of this study predate the infection). Cell type and time point are not known. The CDR3 DNA follows: TGCAGTGCTAGACAGGGCACAGATACGCAGTATTTT. Its protein product is CSARQGTDTQYF.